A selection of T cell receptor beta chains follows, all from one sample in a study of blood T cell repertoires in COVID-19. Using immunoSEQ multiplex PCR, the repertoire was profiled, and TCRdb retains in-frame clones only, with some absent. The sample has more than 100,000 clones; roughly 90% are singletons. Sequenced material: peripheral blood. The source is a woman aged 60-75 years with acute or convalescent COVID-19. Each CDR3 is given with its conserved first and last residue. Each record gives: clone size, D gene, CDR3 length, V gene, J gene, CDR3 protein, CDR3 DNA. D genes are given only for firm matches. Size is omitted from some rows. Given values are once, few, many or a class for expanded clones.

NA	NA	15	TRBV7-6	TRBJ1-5	CASSLGGGGNQPQHF	TGTGCCAGCAGCTTAGGGGGAGGGGGCAATCAGCCCCAGCATTTT
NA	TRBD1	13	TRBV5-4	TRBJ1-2	CAGGGTGYYGYTF	TGTGCCGGGGGTGGGACAGGGTACTATGGCTACACCTTC
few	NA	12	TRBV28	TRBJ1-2	CASSSTGSVYTF	TGTGCCAGCAGTTCTACAGGATCGGTATACACCTTC
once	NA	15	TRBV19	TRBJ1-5	CASRGGFYSNQPQHF	TGTGCCAGTAGGGGGGGTTTTTATAGCAATCAGCCCCAGCATTTT
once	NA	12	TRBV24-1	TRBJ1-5	CATSDSGQPQHF	TGTGCCACCAGTGATTCGGGTCAGCCCCAGCATTTT
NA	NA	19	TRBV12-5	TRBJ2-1	CASGLESSPASAFYNEQFF	TGTGCTAGTGGTTTGGAGTCATCCCCGGCTAGCGCCTTCTACAATGAGCAGTTCTTC
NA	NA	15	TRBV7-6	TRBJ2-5	CASSLLRENQETQYF	TGTGCCAGCAGCTTACTCCGGGAAAACCAAGAGACCCAGTACTTC
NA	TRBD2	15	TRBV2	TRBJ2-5	CASSLGTSGTETQYF	TGTGCCAGCAGCCTAGGGACTAGCGGGACGGAGACCCAGTACTTC
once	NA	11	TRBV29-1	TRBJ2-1	CSVPNRFEQFF	TGCAGCGTTCCGAATCGGTTTGAGCAGTTCTTC
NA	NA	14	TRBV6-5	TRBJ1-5	CASSNTGSNQPQHF	TGTGCCAGCAGTAATACAGGGTCCAATCAGCCCCAGCATTTT
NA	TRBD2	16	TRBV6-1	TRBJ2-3	CASSETSRPSTDTQYF	TGTGCCAGCAGTGAGACTAGCCGTCCTAGCACAGATACGCAGTATTTT
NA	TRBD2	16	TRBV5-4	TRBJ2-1	CASSEIMASGSREQFF	TGTGCCAGCAGCGAAATTATGGCTAGCGGGAGTCGTGAGCAGTTCTTC
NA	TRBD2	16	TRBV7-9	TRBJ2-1	CASSRTSGDSYNEQFF	TGTGCCAGCAGCCGGACTAGCGGGGATTCCTACAATGAGCAGTTCTTC
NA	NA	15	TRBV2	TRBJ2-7	CASSESAGSSYEQYF	TGTGCCAGCAGTGAAAGCGCGGGGAGCTCCTACGAGCAGTACTTC
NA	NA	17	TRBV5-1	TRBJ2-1	CASSLGWRQVSYNEQFF	TGCGCCAGCAGCTTGGGGTGGAGGCAGGTATCCTACAATGAGCAGTTCTTC
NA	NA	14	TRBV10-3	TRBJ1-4	CAISERGLNEKLFF	TGTGCCATCAGTGAAAGGGGATTAAATGAAAAACTGTTTTTT
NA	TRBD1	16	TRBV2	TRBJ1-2	CASNWGRGGASRGYTF	TGTGCCAGCAACTGGGGAAGAGGGGGCGCTTCGCGTGGCTACACCTTC
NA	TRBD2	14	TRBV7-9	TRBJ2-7	CASSFIAGSGEQYF	TGTGCCAGCAGCTTTATAGCGGGATCGGGCGAGCAGTACTTC
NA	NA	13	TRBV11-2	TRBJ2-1	CASSLGRENEQFF	TGTGCCAGCAGCCTAGGACGGGAAAATGAGCAGTTCTTC